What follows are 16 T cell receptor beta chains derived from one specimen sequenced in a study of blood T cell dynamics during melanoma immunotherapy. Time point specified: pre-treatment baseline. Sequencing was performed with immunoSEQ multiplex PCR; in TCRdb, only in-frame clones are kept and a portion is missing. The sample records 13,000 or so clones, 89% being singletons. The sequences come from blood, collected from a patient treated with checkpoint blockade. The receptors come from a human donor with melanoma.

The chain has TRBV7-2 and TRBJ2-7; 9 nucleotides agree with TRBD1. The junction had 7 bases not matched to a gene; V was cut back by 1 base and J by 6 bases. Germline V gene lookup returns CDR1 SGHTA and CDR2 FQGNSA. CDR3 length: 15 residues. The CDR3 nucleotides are TGTGCCAGCAGCTTAGACGTTACAGGGGGCCGCGAGCAGTACTTC. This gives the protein CASSLDVTGGREQYF.

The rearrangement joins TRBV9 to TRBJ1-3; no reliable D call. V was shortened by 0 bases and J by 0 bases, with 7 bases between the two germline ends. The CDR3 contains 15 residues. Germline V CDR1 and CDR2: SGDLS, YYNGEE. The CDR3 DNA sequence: TGTGCCAGCAGCGTAGATGCAGTCTCTGGAAACACCATATATTTT. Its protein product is CASSVDAVSGNTIYF.

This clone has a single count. CDR3 DNA sequence: TGTGCCAGCAGTTACTCGAGATCTAGGAACGGCTACACCTTC. This codes for CASSYSRSRNGYTF. The chain uses TRBV6-6 and TRBJ1-2; D is unclear. CDR1 MNHNY and CDR2 SVGAGI come from the germline V gene (reference sequence). This CDR3 is built from 14 residues. The V and J ends lost 0 bases and 8 bases respectively, with 13 bases between them.

CDR3 sequence (DNA): TGTGCCTGGACCAAGGACAGGGGACATTCACCCCTCCACTTT. It specifies CAWTKDRGHSPLHF. This chain joins TRBV30 and TRBJ1-6; 9 bases agree with TRBD1. Germline V CDR1 and CDR2: GTSNPN, SVGIG (reference sequence). The CDR3 length is 14 residues. The V gene end was trimmed by 4 bases and the J gene end by 8 bases; junction bases not matched to a gene: 6. Together with reference TRBV30 and TRBJ1-6, the CDR3 gives the full variable domain: SQTIHQWPATLVQPVGSPLSLECTVEGTSNPNLYWYRQAAGRGLQLLFYSVGIGQISSEVPQNLSASRPQDRQFILSSKKLLLSDSGFYLCAWTKDRGHSPLHFGNGTRLTVT.

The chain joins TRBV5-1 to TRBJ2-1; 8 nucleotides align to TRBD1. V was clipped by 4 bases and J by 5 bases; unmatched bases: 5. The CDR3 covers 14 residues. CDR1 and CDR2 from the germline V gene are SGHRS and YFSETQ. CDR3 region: CASSRGQADNEQFF. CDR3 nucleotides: TGCGCCAGCAGCAGGGGACAGGCCGACAATGAGCAGTTCTTC.

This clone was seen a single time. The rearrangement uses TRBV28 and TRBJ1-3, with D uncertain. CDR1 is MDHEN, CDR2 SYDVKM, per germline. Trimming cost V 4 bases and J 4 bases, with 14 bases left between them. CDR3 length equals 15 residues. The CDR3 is CASSSMGARGNTIYF. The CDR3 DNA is TGTGCCAGCAGTTCCATGGGAGCGAGAGGAAACACCATATATTTT.

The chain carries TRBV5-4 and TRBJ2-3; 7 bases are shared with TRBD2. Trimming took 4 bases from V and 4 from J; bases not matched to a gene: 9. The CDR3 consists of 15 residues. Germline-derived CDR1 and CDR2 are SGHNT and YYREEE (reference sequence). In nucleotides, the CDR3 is TGTGCCAGCAGCCCGGGAGGCGGCGGTTCAGATACGCAGTATTTT. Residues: CASSPGGGGSDTQYF.

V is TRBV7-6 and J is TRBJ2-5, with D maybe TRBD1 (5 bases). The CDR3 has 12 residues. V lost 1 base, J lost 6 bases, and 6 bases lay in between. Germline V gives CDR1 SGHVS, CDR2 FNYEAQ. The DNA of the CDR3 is TGTGCCAGCAGCTTAGAGGGGCAGACCCAGTACTTC. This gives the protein CASSLEGQTQYF.

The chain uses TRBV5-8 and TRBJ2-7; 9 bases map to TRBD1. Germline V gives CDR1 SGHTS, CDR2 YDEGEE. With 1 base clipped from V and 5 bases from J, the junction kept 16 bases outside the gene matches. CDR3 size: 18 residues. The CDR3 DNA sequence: TGTGCCAGCAGCTTGTATAAATGGTCTGGACAGGGGACTAACGAGCAGTACTTC. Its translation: CASSLYKWSGQGTNEQYF.

In DNA form, the CDR3 reads TGTGCCAGCGGAAGGCCGGGACAGACCCTTTACGAGCAGTACTTC. It is translated as CASGRPGQTLYEQYF. V gene TRBV2 combines with J gene TRBJ2-7; 7 bases line up with TRBD1. After removal of 8 bases from V and 4 bases from J, the junction contained 14 bases not matched to a gene. CDR3 length: 15 amino acids. CDR1 SNHLY and CDR2 FYNNEI come from the germline V gene.

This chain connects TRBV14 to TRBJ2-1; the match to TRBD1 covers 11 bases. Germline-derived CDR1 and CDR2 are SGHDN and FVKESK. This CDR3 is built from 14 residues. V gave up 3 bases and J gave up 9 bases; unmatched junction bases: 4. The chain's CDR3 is CASSHGQGATEQFF. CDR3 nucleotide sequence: TGTGCCAGCAGCCACGGACAGGGGGCGACTGAGCAGTTCTTC.

The CDR3 DNA reads as TGTGCCACCAGCAGATCCGGGACAGGAGGGCATCCCTATGGCTACACCTTC. Its translation: CATSRSGTGGHPYGYTF. The chain couples TRBV15 to TRBJ1-2; the match to TRBD1 covers 8 bases. The J segment lost 4 bases and the V segment lost 2 bases, leaving 12 bases of the junction unmatched. In germline, CDR1 is LNHNV, CDR2 YYDKDF (reference sequence). The CDR3 runs 17 residues.

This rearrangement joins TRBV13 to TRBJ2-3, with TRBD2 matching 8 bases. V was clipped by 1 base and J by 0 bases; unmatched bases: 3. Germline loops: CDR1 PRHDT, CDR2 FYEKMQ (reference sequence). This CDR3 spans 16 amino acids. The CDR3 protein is CASSLVRGRSTDTQYF. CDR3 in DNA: TGTGCCAGCAGCTTAGTTCGCGGGAGGAGCACAGATACGCAGTATTTT. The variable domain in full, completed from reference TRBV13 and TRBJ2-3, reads AAGVIQSPRHLIKEKRETATLKCYPIPRHDTVYWYQQGPGQDPQFLISFYEKMQSDKGSIPDRFSAQQFSDYHSELNMSSLELGDSALYFCASSLVRGRSTDTQYFGPGTRLTVL.

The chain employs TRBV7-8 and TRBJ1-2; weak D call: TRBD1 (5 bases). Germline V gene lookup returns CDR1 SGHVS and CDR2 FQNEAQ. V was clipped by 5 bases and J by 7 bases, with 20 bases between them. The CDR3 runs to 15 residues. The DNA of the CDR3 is TGTGCCAGCAGCCCCCAGGGCCAACCAGGGAGTGGCTACACCTTC. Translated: CASSPQGQPGSGYTF.

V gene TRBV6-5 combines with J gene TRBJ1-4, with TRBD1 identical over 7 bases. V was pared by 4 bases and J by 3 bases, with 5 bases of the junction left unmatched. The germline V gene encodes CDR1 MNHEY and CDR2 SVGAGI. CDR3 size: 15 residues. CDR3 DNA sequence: TGTGCCAGCAGTTTCCCGACAGGGTCTAATGAAAAACTGTTTTTT. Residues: CASSFPTGSNEKLFF.

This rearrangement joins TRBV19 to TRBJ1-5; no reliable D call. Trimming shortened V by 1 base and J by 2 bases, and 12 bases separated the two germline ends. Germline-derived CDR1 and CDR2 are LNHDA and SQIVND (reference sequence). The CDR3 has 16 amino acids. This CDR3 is CASSIGGNRGNQPQHF. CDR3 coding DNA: TGTGCCAGTAGTATAGGAGGCAACAGAGGCAATCAGCCCCAGCATTTT.